Presented here are 16 T cell receptor beta chains from one specimen sequenced in a study of PD-L1 blockade in urothelial cancer. Using immunoSEQ multiplex PCR, the repertoire was profiled, and TCRdb retains in-frame clones only, with some absent. The table shows approximately 52,000 clones, with 77% occurring only once. The specimen was PBMCs, collected around atezolizumab (anti-PD-L1) treatment. The receptors here all came from a man aged 65-85 years with urothelial cancer.

The chain uses TRBV28 and TRBJ1-2; possibly TRBD1 for D (6 bases). CDR1 is MDHEN and CDR2 is SYDVKM in the germline V gene. V was cut by 4 bases and J by 4 bases, with 19 bases left in between. This CDR3 region has 16 residues. CDR3 protein: CASSSIYAGATYGYTF. CDR3 sequence (DNA): TGTGCCAGCAGTTCCATTTACGCAGGGGCGACCTATGGCTACACCTTC.

The gene calls are TRBV14 and TRBJ2-3, with TRBD1 identical over 7 bases. Germline lookup yields CDR1 SGHDN and CDR2 FVKESK. With 5 bases clipped from V and 0 bases from J, the junction kept 8 bases outside the gene matches. The CDR3 covers 16 residues. The CDR3 loop is CASSKQTGYSTDTQYF. CDR3 DNA sequence: TGTGCCAGCAGCAAACAGACAGGGTATAGCACAGATACGCAGTATTTT.

The chain has TRBV9 and TRBJ2-7; possible D gene TRBD1, 5 bases. Germline assignment: CDR1 SGDLS and CDR2 YYNGEE. V was pared by 0 bases and J by 6 bases, with 16 bases between. This CDR3 contains 15 residues. The CDR3 spells CASSVVGDFGAEQYF. In DNA form, the CDR3 reads TGTGCCAGCAGCGTAGTTGGAGACTTTGGGGCCGAGCAGTACTTC.

This chain connects TRBV7-9 to TRBJ2-3; a weak D match, TRBD2 (6 bases). Per germline, CDR1 SEHNR and CDR2 FQNEAQ (reference sequence). The V gene lost 1 base and the J gene lost 2 bases, with 10 bases spanning the gap. This CDR3 region has 15 residues. The CDR3 sequence: CASSLGAGLTDTQYF. In DNA form, the CDR3 reads TGTGCCAGCAGCTTAGGGGCGGGGCTCACAGATACGCAGTATTTT.

This chain joins TRBV11-2 and TRBJ2-3; 8 nucleotides align to TRBD1. The trim removed 4 bases at V and 4 bases at J, leaving 7 bases unmatched. Looked up from germline, CDR1 is SGHAT and CDR2 is FQNNGV. This CDR3 has 15 amino acids. CDR3 amino acids: CASSWTGIRADTQYF. The CDR3 nucleotides are TGTGCCAGCAGCTGGACAGGGATCAGGGCAGATACGCAGTATTTT.

The chain joins TRBV5-1 to TRBJ2-6; D is undetermined. Germline lookup yields CDR1 SGHRS and CDR2 YFSETQ. The length of the CDR3 is 15 residues. V lost 1 base and J 2 bases, leaving 7 bases between the germline ends. In DNA form, the CDR3 reads TGCGCCAGCAGCTTGAGTTCAGCTGGGGCCAACGTCCTGACTTTC. Translated, it gives CASSLSSAGANVLTF.

The chain links TRBV6-5 to TRBJ2-1; D is uncertain. The CDR3 is 13 amino acids. Germline CDR1 reads MNHEY; CDR2 reads SVGAGI. Trimming stripped 4 bases from V and 3 bases from J, with 7 bases between. The CDR3 DNA follows: TGTGCCAGCAGTTCCCCGGGCTACAATGAGCAGTTCTTC. Its translation: CASSSPGYNEQFF.

The chain uses TRBV9 and TRBJ1-3; perhaps TRBD1 as D (6 bases). The CDR3 is 16 amino acids. Germline V gene sequence: CDR1 SGDLS, CDR2 YYNGEE. Deletions cut 0 bases from V and 6 bases from J, with 16 bases between. In nucleotides, the CDR3 is TGTGCCAGCAGCGTAGCCCAGTCAGGGGTGGCAAACACCATATATTTT. Translating it yields CASSVAQSGVANTIYF.

The chain combines TRBV7-8 with TRBJ1-1; D call uncertain. Germline values: CDR1 SGHVS, CDR2 FQNEAQ. V lost 1 base and J 5 bases, leaving 5 bases between the germline ends. The CDR3 extends over 12 amino acids. The CDR3 here is CASSLDGTEAFF. The CDR3 coding sequence is TGTGCCAGCAGCTTAGACGGGACTGAAGCTTTCTTT. Using reference TRBV7-8 and TRBJ1-1 for the parts outside the CDR3, the full variable domain is GAGVSQSPRYKVAKRGQDVALRCDPISGHVSLFWYQQALGQGPEFLTYFQNEAQLDKSGLPSDRFFAERPEGSVSTLKIQRTQQEDSAVYLCASSLDGTEAFFGQGTRLTVV.

This clone has just a few counts. V and J are TRBV11-2 and TRBJ2-1, with 11 nucleotides matching TRBD2. Germline V CDR1 and CDR2: SGHAT, FQNNGV. This CDR3 is built from 16 residues. The V segment lost 5 bases and the J segment 7 bases; nucleotides outside the gene matches: 10. The CDR3 region has the DNA TGTGCCAGCAGCCCCCAAACTAGCGGGGGTAAAAATGAGCAGTTCTTC. The encoded protein is CASSPQTSGGKNEQFF.

The table lists this clone with a count of one. The chain recombines TRBV5-6 with TRBJ1-2; tentative D call: TRBD1 (5 bases). Trimming took off 0 bases at V and 8 bases at J, with 14 bases between the two ends. In germline, CDR1 is SGHDT, CDR2 YYEEEE. This CDR3 has 14 residues. The CDR3 here is CASSLVGRDSGYTF. The DNA of the CDR3 is TGTGCCAGCAGCTTGGTAGGCAGGGATTCGGGCTACACCTTC.

The V gene is TRBV28, the J gene TRBJ2-7, with D maybe TRBD2 (6 bases). Germline V gives CDR1 MDHEN, CDR2 SYDVKM. This CDR3 is built from 15 residues. Trimming removed 5 bases from V and 4 bases from J, with 18 bases in between. CDR3 protein: CASSRGPSGGYEQYF. CDR3 coding DNA: TGTGCCAGCAGTCGGGGACCGAGTGGGGGGTACGAGCAGTACTTC.

The count of this clone is one. The rearrangement links TRBV14 to TRBJ1-4, with no clear D. Germline lookup yields CDR1 SGHDN and CDR2 FVKESK. The CDR3 is 16 amino acids. Between the trimmed V and J ends, which lost 0 bases and 4 bases, there was a span of 12 bases. The CDR3 coding sequence is TGTGCCAGCAGCCAAGATCTTGGGCAGCTTAATGAAAAACTGTTTTTT. This codes for CASSQDLGQLNEKLFF. Supplemented by reference TRBV14 and TRBJ1-4, the full variable domain reads EAGVTQFPSHSVIEKGQTVTLRCDPISGHDNLYWYRRVMGKEIKFLLHFVKESKQDESGMPNNRFLAERTGGTYSTLKVQPAELEDSGVYFCASSQDLGQLNEKLFFGSGTQLSVL.

This chain joins TRBV18 and TRBJ1-2, with D tentatively TRBD1 (6 bases). This CDR3 has 12 residues. Trimming shortened V by 3 bases and J by 10 bases, and 12 bases separated the two germline ends. Germline values: CDR1 KGHSH, CDR2 LQKENI. CDR3 sequence reads: CASSPSGGDYTF. The CDR3 nucleotides are TGTGCCAGCTCACCCAGTGGGGGCGACTACACCTTC. The whole variable domain, filled in from reference TRBV18 and TRBJ1-2, reads NAGVMQNPRHLVRRRGQEARLRCSPMKGHSHVYWYRQLPEEGLKFMVYLQKENIIDESGMPKERFSAEFPKEGPSILRIQQVVRGDSAAYFCASSPSGGDYTFGSGTRLTVV.

The V call is TRBV28, the J call TRBJ2-1; TRBD2 matches 7 bases. This CDR3 spans 15 amino acids. The V segment lost 3 bases and the J segment 8 bases; nucleotides outside the gene matches: 10. Germline V gene sequence: CDR1 MDHEN, CDR2 SYDVKM. CDR3: CASSLAAGALDEQFF. The CDR3 DNA is TGTGCCAGCAGTTTGGCCGCGGGAGCTCTGGATGAGCAGTTCTTC.

The rearrangement uses TRBV19 and TRBJ1-2; no clear D. The V end lost 3 bases, the J end lost 3 bases, and 8 bases lay between the germline ends. This CDR3 is built from 13 residues. The V gene's germline CDR1 is LNHDA and CDR2 SQIVND (reference sequence). In DNA, the CDR3 is TGTGCCAGTAGTATGCGCCGGTACTATGGCTACACCTTC. This sequence encodes CASSMRRYYGYTF.